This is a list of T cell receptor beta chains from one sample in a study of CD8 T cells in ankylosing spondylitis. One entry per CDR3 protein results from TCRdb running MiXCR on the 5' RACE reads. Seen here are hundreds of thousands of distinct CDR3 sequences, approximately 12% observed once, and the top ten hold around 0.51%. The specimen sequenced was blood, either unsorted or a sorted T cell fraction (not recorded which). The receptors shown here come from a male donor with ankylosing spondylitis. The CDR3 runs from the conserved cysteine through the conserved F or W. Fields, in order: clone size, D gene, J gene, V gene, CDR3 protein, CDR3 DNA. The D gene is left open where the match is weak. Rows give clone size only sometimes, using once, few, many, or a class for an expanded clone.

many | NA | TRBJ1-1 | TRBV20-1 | CSAGGILWNTEAFF | TGCAGTGCTGGAGGCATACTCTGGAACACTGAAGCTTTCTTT
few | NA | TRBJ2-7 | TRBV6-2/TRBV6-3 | CASSYRVQLEQYF | TGTGCCAGCAGTTACAGAGTCCAACTCGAGCAGTACTTC
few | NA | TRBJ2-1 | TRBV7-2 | CASSLVSTVSYNEQFF | TGTGCCAGCAGCTTAGTTTCGACAGTCTCCTACAATGAGCAGTTCTTC
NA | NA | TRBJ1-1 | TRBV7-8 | CASSNQQNTEAFF | TGTGCCAGCAGCAATCAACAGAACACTGAAGCTTTCTTT
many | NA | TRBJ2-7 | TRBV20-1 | CSARDARRAYEQYF | TGCAGTGCTAGAGATGCCCGGAGGGCCTACGAGCAGTACTTC
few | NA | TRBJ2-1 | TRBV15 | CATSRDPTYNEQFF | TGTGCCACCAGCAGAGATCCGACCTACAATGAGCAGTTCTTC
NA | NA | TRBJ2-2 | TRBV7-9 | CASSPPGTPVGELFF | TGTGCCAGCAGCCCACCCGGGACCCCTGTCGGGGAGCTGTTTTTT
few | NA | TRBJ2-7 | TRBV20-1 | CSARSQSSFSHEQYF | TGCAGTGCTAGATCTCAGTCCAGTTTTTCGCACGAGCAGTACTTC
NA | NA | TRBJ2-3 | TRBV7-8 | CASRQMGWTSTDTQYF | TGTGCCAGCAGGCAGATGGGATGGACTAGCACAGATACGCAGTATTTT
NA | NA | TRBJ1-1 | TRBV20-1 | CSATHSTGPGAFF | TGCAGTGCTACCCACAGCACAGGGCCTGGAGCTTTCTTT